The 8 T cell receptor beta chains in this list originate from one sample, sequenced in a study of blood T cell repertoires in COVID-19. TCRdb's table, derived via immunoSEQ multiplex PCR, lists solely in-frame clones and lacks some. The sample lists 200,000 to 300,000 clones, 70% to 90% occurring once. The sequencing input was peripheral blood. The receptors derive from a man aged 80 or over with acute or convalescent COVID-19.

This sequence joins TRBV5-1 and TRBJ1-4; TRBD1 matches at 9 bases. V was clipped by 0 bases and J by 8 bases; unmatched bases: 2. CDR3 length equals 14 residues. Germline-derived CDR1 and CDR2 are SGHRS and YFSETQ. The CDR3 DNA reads TGCGCCAGCAGCTTGGAACAGGGGGCAGAAAAACTGTTTTTT. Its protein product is CASSLEQGAEKLFF. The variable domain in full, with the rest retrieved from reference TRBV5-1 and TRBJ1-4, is KAGVTQTPRYLIKTRGQQVTLSCSPISGHRSVSWYQQTPGQGLQFLFEYFSETQRNKGNFPGRFSGRQFSNSRSEMNVSTLELGDSALYLCASSLEQGAEKLFFGSGTQLSVL.

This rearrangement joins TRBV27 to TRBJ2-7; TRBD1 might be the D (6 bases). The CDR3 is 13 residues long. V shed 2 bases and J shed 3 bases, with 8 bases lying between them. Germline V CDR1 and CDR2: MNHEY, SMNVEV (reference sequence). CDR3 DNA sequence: TGTGCCAGCAGTTTAAGGGGGAACTACGAGCAGTACTTC. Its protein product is CASSLRGNYEQYF.

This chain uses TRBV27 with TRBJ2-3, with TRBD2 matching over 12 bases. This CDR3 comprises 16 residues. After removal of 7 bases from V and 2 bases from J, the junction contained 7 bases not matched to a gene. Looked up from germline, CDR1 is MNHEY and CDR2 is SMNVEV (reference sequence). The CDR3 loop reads CASTPTSGSLTDTQYF. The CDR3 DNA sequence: TGTGCCAGCACTCCGACTAGCGGGAGTCTCACAGATACGCAGTATTTT.

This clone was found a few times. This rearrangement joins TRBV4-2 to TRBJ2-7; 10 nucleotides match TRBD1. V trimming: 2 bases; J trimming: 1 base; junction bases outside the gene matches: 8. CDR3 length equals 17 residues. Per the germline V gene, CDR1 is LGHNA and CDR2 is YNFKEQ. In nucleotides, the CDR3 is TGTGCCAGCAGCCAAAATACCCGGGGACAGGGGTCCTACGAGCAGTACTTC. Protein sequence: CASSQNTRGQGSYEQYF.

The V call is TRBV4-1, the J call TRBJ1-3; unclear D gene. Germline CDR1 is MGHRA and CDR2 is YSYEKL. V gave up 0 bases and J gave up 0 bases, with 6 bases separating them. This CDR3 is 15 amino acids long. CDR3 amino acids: CASSQDRISGNTIYF. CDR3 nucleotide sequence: TGCGCCAGCAGCCAAGACAGGATCTCTGGAAACACCATATATTTT.

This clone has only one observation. The CDR3 DNA sequence: TGTGCCACCAGTGAGGGTCGGGAGAAGGGCAATGAGCAGTTCTTC. This codes for CATSEGREKGNEQFF. This chain uses TRBV24-1 with TRBJ2-1; D possibly corresponds to TRBD2 (6 bases). Germline loops: CDR1 KGHDR, CDR2 SFDVKD. The CDR3 extends over 15 amino acids. V lost 4 bases, J lost 6 bases, and 15 bases lay in between.

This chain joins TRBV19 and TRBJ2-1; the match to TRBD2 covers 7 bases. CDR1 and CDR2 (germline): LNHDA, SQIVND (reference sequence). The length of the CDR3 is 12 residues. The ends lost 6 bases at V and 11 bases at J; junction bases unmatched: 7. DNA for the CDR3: TGTGCCAGTAGCCCCCAGCGGGATCAGCAGTTCTTC. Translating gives CASSPQRDQQFF.

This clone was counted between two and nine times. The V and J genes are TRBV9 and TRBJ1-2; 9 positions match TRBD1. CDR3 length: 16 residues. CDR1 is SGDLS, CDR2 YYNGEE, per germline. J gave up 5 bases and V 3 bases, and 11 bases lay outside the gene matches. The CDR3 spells CASSAPLDRGSYGYTF. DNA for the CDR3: TGTGCCAGCAGCGCCCCCCTGGACAGGGGCTCTTATGGCTACACCTTC.